These 16 T cell receptor beta chains came from one sample sequenced in a study of T cell repertoires in cytomegalovirus infection. These receptors are not linked to any known antigen. TCRdb reprocessed the reads with MiXCR, giving one entry per CDR3 protein. The repertoire holds about 890,000 distinct CDR3 sequences, with more than 25% as singletons. Sequenced material: cultured CD8+ T cells from PBMCs, taken from culture after CMV antigen stimulation. These receptors came from a human donor in good health (CMV status not recorded). Some clones in this sample may be carry-over from other donors' samples.

This clonotype showed up many times. This chain joins TRBV19 and TRBJ2-1; 7 bases are shared with TRBD1. The length of the CDR3 is 12 residues. Germline trimming cut 5 bases from V and 9 bases from J; bases unmatched to any gene: 4. Germline CDR1 and CDR2: LNHDA and SQIVND (reference sequence). This chain's CDR3 is CASSPTGAEQFF. CDR3 nucleotides: TGTGCCAGTAGTCCCACAGGGGCTGAGCAGTTCTTC.

Only one count was recorded for this clonotype. The J gene is TRBJ1-1, the V gene TRBV27; D might be TRBD1 (5 bases). The CDR3 is made up of 16 amino acids. Trimming took 5 bases from V and 1 from J, leaving 17 bases between them. The V gene's germline CDR1 is MNHEY and CDR2 SMNVEV (reference sequence). This chain's CDR3 is CASSPHVGGGNTEAFF. The CDR3 region has the DNA TGTGCCAGCAGTCCCCATGTGGGGGGAGGGAACACTGAAGCTTTCTTT.

This clonotype has a count of ten or more. The chain is built from TRBV12-3 or TRBV12-4 and TRBJ1-5, with D unresolved. The CDR3 has 13 amino acids. V was pared by 7 bases and J by 3 bases, with 10 bases between. The CDR3 DNA reads TGTGCCAGCAACCAGGACCCCAATCAGCCCCAGCATTTT. Amino acid sequence: CASNQDPNQPQHF.

The chain is built from TRBV12-3 or TRBV12-4 and TRBJ2-6; 12 bases map to TRBD2. The CDR3 contains 18 residues. Trimming at V came to 4 bases and at J to 0 bases, leaving 4 bases not matched to a gene. CDR3 protein: CASSSRTSGVSGANVLTF. CDR3 bases: TGTGCCAGCAGTTCGCGGACTAGCGGGGTCTCTGGGGCCAACGTCCTGACTTTC.

This chain joins TRBV6-1 and TRBJ1-5; 8 bases match TRBD1. The trim removed 4 bases at V and 2 bases at J, leaving 7 bases unmatched. CDR3 length: 16 residues. Germline V gene sequence: CDR1 MNHNS, CDR2 SASEGT. The CDR3 DNA is TGTGCCAGCAGTGGAGGACAGGGTGATCGCAATCAGCCCCAGCATTTT. This encodes CASSGGQGDRNQPQHF.

This clonotype showed up just a few times. The chain recombines TRBV5-5 with TRBJ2-3; TRBD2 aligns across 9 bases. In germline, CDR1 is SGHKS, CDR2 YYEKEE (reference sequence). This CDR3 spans 16 amino acids. V dropped 4 bases and J dropped 2; count of bases not matched to a gene: 8. As DNA, the CDR3 is TGTGCCAGCAGCCTAAGACTAGCGGAATACACAGATACGCAGTATTTT. Translation: CASSLRLAEYTDTQYF.

This chain links TRBV6-1 with TRBJ1-5; the D is unclear. The CDR3 consists of 19 residues. Germline lookup yields CDR1 MNHNS and CDR2 SASEGT. Trimming shortened V by 2 bases and J by 0 bases, and 20 bases separated the two germline ends. The CDR3 reads CASSELQANFLYSNQPQHF. CDR3 DNA: TGTGCCAGCAGTGAATTACAAGCAAACTTTTTATATAGCAATCAGCCCCAGCATTTT.

Only one count was recorded for this clonotype. The chain employs TRBV27 and TRBJ1-5; tentative D call: TRBD1 (6 bases). Per the germline V gene, CDR1 is MNHEY and CDR2 is SMNVEV (reference sequence). The V end lost 3 bases, the J end lost 6 bases, and 12 bases lay between the germline ends. The CDR3 is made up of 14 amino acids. The CDR3 DNA is TGTGCCAGCAGTTTGGCACAGGGCCTTCAGCCCCAGCATTTT. Its protein product is CASSLAQGLQPQHF.

This clonotype was seen more than once but under ten times. The chain uses TRBV10-3 and TRBJ2-7; no definite D call. Between the trimmed V and J ends, which lost 0 bases and 6 bases, there was a span of 12 bases. This CDR3 region has 14 residues. Germline CDR1 ENHRY, CDR2 SYGVKD. This CDR3 reads CAISESSRVGEQYV. DNA of the CDR3: TGTGCCATCAGTGAGTCGAGTAGGGTAGGCGAGCAGTACGTC.

The V call is TRBV6-4, the J call TRBJ2-2, with D uncertain. The germline V gene has CDR1 MRHNA and CDR2 SNTAGT. This CDR3 is 15 amino acids long. The V gene lost 2 bases and the J gene lost 3 bases, with 10 bases spanning the gap. The CDR3 DNA follows: TGTGCCAGCAGTGACAGGGAAGAGGACACCGGGGAGCTGTTTTTT. This translates into CASSDREEDTGELFF.

This sequence joins TRBV20-1 and TRBJ2-7, with D tentatively TRBD2 (6 bases). Germline V lookup: CDR1 DFQATT, CDR2 SNEGSKA (reference sequence). The CDR3 has 13 residues. V shed 0 bases and J shed 6 bases, with 12 bases lying between them. As DNA, the CDR3 is TGCAGTGCTAGAGAGTCAGGGACTTCCGAGCAGTACTTC. Translating it yields CSARESGTSEQYF.

This clonotype has a handful of counts. The CDR3 region has the DNA TGTGCCAGCAGTTTTATTGTGGAGGAGGCGGGGGGCTACACCTTC. It translates to CASSFIVEEAGGYTF. V and J are TRBV12-3 or TRBV12-4 and TRBJ1-2; no clear D gene. The CDR3 covers 15 residues. V was clipped by 3 bases and J by 8 bases, with 19 bases between them.

This clonotype was found a few times. The chain links TRBV7-6 to TRBJ2-1; 10 bases map to TRBD2. Trimming took 5 bases from V and 3 from J; bases not matched to a gene: 10. The CDR3 length is 17 residues. Germline assignment: CDR1 SGHVS and CDR2 FNYEAQ. The CDR3 DNA reads TGTGCCAGCAGCCCGAGGGGGGGACTAGCGTTCTACAATGAGCAGTTCTTC. This codes for CASSPRGGLAFYNEQFF. Looking up the rest from reference TRBV7-6 and TRBJ2-1 gives the full variable domain: GAGVSQSPRYKVTKRGQDVALRCDPISGHVSLYWYRQALGQGPEFLTYFNYEAQQDKSGLPNDRFSAERPEGSISTLTIQRTEQRDSAMYRCASSPRGGLAFYNEQFFGPGTRLTVL.

V and J are TRBV6-2 or TRBV6-3 and TRBJ2-1; 10 bases are a match to TRBD1. V was clipped by 10 bases and J by 6 bases; unmatched bases: 3. The CDR3 runs 12 residues. Germline assignment: CDR1 MNHEY and CDR2 SVGEGT. The CDR3 spells CAMGTGVNEQFF. The CDR3 region has the DNA TGTGCCATGGGGACAGGGGTCAATGAGCAGTTCTTC.

As to this clonotype: At one end, the junction sequence differs from germline, possibly due to a read error. The genes are TRBV7-1 and TRBJ1-1; tentative D call: TRBD1 (6 bases). TRBV7-1 is recorded as an ORF, its role being uncertain. There are 14 residues in the CDR3. The CDR3 nucleotides read TGTGTCAGCAGCGAAACACAGGGATCCTCCGAAGCTTTCTTT. Encoded protein: CVSSETQGSSEAFF.

This clonotype was counted between two and nine times. This CDR3 reads CASSPEGRPEAFF. The CDR3 nucleotides read TGTGCCAGCAGCCCCGAGGGAAGACCTGAAGCTTTCTTT. The rearrangement uses TRBV5-5 and TRBJ1-1; D remains unclear. The germline V gene encodes CDR1 SGHKS and CDR2 YYEKEE (reference sequence). Trimming pared 4 bases from V and 6 bases from J, leaving 13 bases between. The CDR3 loop spans 13 amino acids.